These T cell receptor beta chains were read from a single sample in a study of Graves' ophthalmopathy and Graves' hyperthyroidism. One entry per CDR3 protein, called by TCRdb with MiXCR from the multiplex PCR reads. The sample includes roughly 500,000 distinct CDR3 sequences, roughly 14% of them seen just once. The material sequenced was blood. Receptors were obtained from a woman aged 25 to 39 with Graves' ophthalmopathy. The CDR3 runs from the conserved cysteine through the conserved F or W. Fields, in order: clone size, D gene, J gene, V gene, CDR3 protein, CDR3 DNA. D genes are given only for firm matches. Clone size, where shown, is once, few, many, or a class for clones that have expanded.

clone_size: many
d_call: NA
j_call: TRBJ2-2
v_call: TRBV5-1
cdr3_aa: CASSLRDGGELFF
cdr3_nt: TGCGCCAGCAGCCTCAGGGACGGAGGGGAGCTGTTTTTT

clone_size: many
d_call: NA
j_call: TRBJ2-5
v_call: TRBV28
cdr3_aa: CASSPYVGRTQETQYF
cdr3_nt: TGTGCCAGCAGTCCCTACGTGGGGCGCACCCAAGAGACCCAGTACTTC

clone_size: many
d_call: NA
j_call: TRBJ1-5
v_call: TRBV20-1
cdr3_aa: CSASSANNQPQHF
cdr3_nt: TGCAGTGCTAGTTCGGCGAACAATCAGCCCCAGCATTTT

clone_size: few
d_call: NA
j_call: TRBJ2-5
v_call: TRBV4-1
cdr3_aa: CASSQETPSETQYF
cdr3_nt: TGCGCCAGCAGCCAAGAGACACCCTCGGAGACCCAGTACTTC

clone_size: many
d_call: NA
j_call: TRBJ1-1
v_call: TRBV27
cdr3_aa: CASREGMAEAFF
cdr3_nt: TGTGCCAGCCGTGAGGGGATGGCGGAAGCTTTCTTT

clone_size: NA
d_call: NA
j_call: TRBJ1-1
v_call: TRBV20-1
cdr3_aa: CSAKQGNTEAFF
cdr3_nt: TGCAGTGCTAAACAGGGAAACACTGAAGCTTTCTTT

clone_size: NA
d_call: NA
j_call: TRBJ2-7
v_call: TRBV12-3/TRBV12-4
cdr3_aa: CASSESGRDYEQYF
cdr3_nt: TGTGCCAGCAGTGAATCCGGCAGGGACTACGAGCAGTACTTC

clone_size: NA
d_call: TRBD1
j_call: TRBJ1-2
v_call: TRBV6-1
cdr3_aa: CASSEDGTGVYGYTF
cdr3_nt: TGTGCCAGCAGTGAAGACGGGACAGGGGTCTATGGCTACACCTTC

clone_size: NA
d_call: NA
j_call: TRBJ2-2
v_call: TRBV30
cdr3_aa: CAWTRTTNTGELFF
cdr3_nt: TGTGCCTGGACTAGGACGACCAACACCGGGGAGCTGTTTTTT

clone_size: many
d_call: TRBD1
j_call: TRBJ1-6
v_call: TRBV30
cdr3_aa: CAWSRGGDSPLHF
cdr3_nt: TGTGCCTGGAGCAGGGGGGGGGATTCACCCCTCCACTTT

clone_size: many
d_call: NA
j_call: TRBJ2-7
v_call: TRBV19
cdr3_aa: CASSISGYHEQYF
cdr3_nt: TGTGCCAGTAGTATATCCGGGTACCACGAGCAGTACTTC

clone_size: many
d_call: NA
j_call: TRBJ2-7
v_call: TRBV20-1
cdr3_aa: CSARQQGGEQYF
cdr3_nt: TGCAGTGCCCGTCAGCAGGGGGGCGAGCAGTACTTC

clone_size: many
d_call: NA
j_call: TRBJ2-2
v_call: TRBV12-3/TRBV12-4
cdr3_aa: CASSSREDRNTGELFF
cdr3_nt: TGTGCCAGCAGTTCGAGAGAGGACAGAAACACCGGGGAGCTGTTTTTT

clone_size: many
d_call: TRBD1
j_call: TRBJ1-1
v_call: TRBV28
cdr3_aa: CASSLWTGVYTEAFF
cdr3_nt: TGTGCCAGCAGTTTATGGACAGGGGTTTACACTGAAGCTTTCTTT

clone_size: many
d_call: NA
j_call: TRBJ1-1
v_call: TRBV12-3/TRBV12-4
cdr3_aa: CASIALTEAFF
cdr3_nt: TGTGCCAGTATCGCCCTCACTGAAGCTTTCTTT

clone_size: many
d_call: NA
j_call: TRBJ1-2
v_call: TRBV19
cdr3_aa: CASSGSSWGYGYTF
cdr3_nt: TGTGCCAGTAGTGGGTCCTCCTGGGGCTATGGCTACACCTTC

clone_size: few
d_call: NA
j_call: TRBJ1-6
v_call: TRBV3-1
cdr3_aa: CASSQPGPPANSPLHF
cdr3_nt: TGTGCCAGCAGCCAACCGGGCCCCCCAGCTAATTCACCCCTCCACTTT

clone_size: few
d_call: TRBD2
j_call: TRBJ2-3
v_call: TRBV6-4
cdr3_aa: CASSKTSGSADTQYF
cdr3_nt: TGTGCCAGCTCGAAGACTAGCGGGAGTGCGGATACGCAGTATTTT

clone_size: many
d_call: NA
j_call: TRBJ1-1
v_call: TRBV20-1
cdr3_aa: CSARKSFWSDLGDTEAFF
cdr3_nt: TGCAGTGCTAGGAAAAGCTTTTGGTCAGACCTGGGGGACACTGAAGCTTTCTTT

clone_size: many
d_call: TRBD2
j_call: TRBJ2-5
v_call: TRBV15
cdr3_aa: CATSGGDGQETQYF
cdr3_nt: TGTGCCACCAGCGGGGGGGACGGCCAAGAGACCCAGTACTTC

clone_size: many
d_call: TRBD1
j_call: TRBJ2-7
v_call: TRBV6-1
cdr3_aa: CASSAEGDRGYEQYF
cdr3_nt: TGTGCCAGCAGTGCAGAGGGTGACAGGGGATACGAGCAGTACTTC

clone_size: many
d_call: TRBD2
j_call: TRBJ2-5
v_call: TRBV6-1
cdr3_aa: CASSIAGGTQETQYF
cdr3_nt: TGTGCCAGCAGTATAGCGGGGGGGACCCAAGAGACCCAGTACTTC

clone_size: many
d_call: NA
j_call: TRBJ1-2
v_call: TRBV5-4
cdr3_aa: CASSLVTGSGYGYTF
cdr3_nt: TGTGCCAGCAGCTTGGTAACAGGGAGCGGCTATGGCTACACCTTC

clone_size: many
d_call: NA
j_call: TRBJ2-2
v_call: TRBV12-3/TRBV12-4
cdr3_aa: CATRITTGELFF
cdr3_nt: TGTGCCACCCGGATAACCACCGGGGAGCTGTTTTTT

clone_size: many
d_call: NA
j_call: TRBJ2-5
v_call: TRBV29-1
cdr3_aa: CSVDYETQYF
cdr3_nt: TGCAGCGTTGACTACGAGACCCAGTACTTC

clone_size: many
d_call: TRBD1
j_call: TRBJ1-5
v_call: TRBV30
cdr3_aa: CAWSVPDRGNPPQHF
cdr3_nt: TGTGCCTGGAGTGTACCCGACAGGGGTAACCCGCCCCAGCATTTT

clone_size: few
d_call: TRBD2
j_call: TRBJ2-5
v_call: TRBV5-1
cdr3_aa: CASSLRTSGQETQYF
cdr3_nt: TGCGCCAGCAGCCTACGGACTAGCGGTCAAGAGACCCAGTACTTC

clone_size: many
d_call: NA
j_call: TRBJ2-7
v_call: TRBV6-5
cdr3_aa: CASSYRAMDEQYF
cdr3_nt: TGTGCCAGCAGTTACAGGGCTATGGACGAGCAGTACTTC

clone_size: many
d_call: NA
j_call: TRBJ1-5
v_call: TRBV7-6
cdr3_aa: CASSLDGRNQPQHF
cdr3_nt: TGTGCCAGCAGCTTAGACGGTCGCAATCAGCCCCAGCATTTT

clone_size: many
d_call: TRBD2
j_call: TRBJ2-2
v_call: TRBV2
cdr3_aa: CASSGTSGGDAGELFF
cdr3_nt: TGTGCCAGCAGTGGCACTAGCGGGGGGGACGCCGGGGAGCTGTTTTTT

clone_size: many
d_call: NA
j_call: TRBJ2-7
v_call: TRBV20-1
cdr3_aa: CSASVPAVDPYEQYF
cdr3_nt: TGCAGTGCTAGTGTCCCGGCTGTAGATCCTTACGAGCAGTACTTC

clone_size: many
d_call: NA
j_call: TRBJ1-5
v_call: TRBV2
cdr3_aa: CASGGARDSNQPQHF
cdr3_nt: TGTGCCAGCGGGGGGGCAAGGGATAGCAATCAGCCCCAGCATTTT

clone_size: many
d_call: TRBD2
j_call: TRBJ2-5
v_call: TRBV11-2
cdr3_aa: CASSFRPPLAGGPEETQYF
cdr3_nt: TGTGCCAGCAGCTTTCGTCCCCCGCTAGCGGGAGGGCCGGAGGAGACCCAGTACTTC

clone_size: many
d_call: NA
j_call: TRBJ2-5
v_call: TRBV30
cdr3_aa: CAWSTRPGRNNQETQYF
cdr3_nt: TGTGCCTGGAGCACTAGACCAGGGAGAAATAACCAAGAGACCCAGTACTTC

clone_size: many
d_call: NA
j_call: TRBJ1-2
v_call: TRBV12-3/TRBV12-4
cdr3_aa: CASSPATNYGYTF
cdr3_nt: TGTGCCAGCAGCCCAGCCACCAACTATGGCTACACCTTC

clone_size: many
d_call: TRBD2
j_call: TRBJ2-7
v_call: TRBV4-2
cdr3_aa: CASSPGTSGTQSYEQYF
cdr3_nt: TGTGCCAGCAGCCCCGGGACTAGCGGGACACAGTCCTACGAGCAGTACTTC

clone_size: many
d_call: NA
j_call: TRBJ1-1
v_call: TRBV2
cdr3_aa: CASSSTRTMNTEAFF
cdr3_nt: TGTGCCAGCAGTTCGACTCGAACGATGAACACTGAAGCTTTCTTT